This T cell receptor (beta chain) appears in the sequencing data of a study of identical twins. General study results and limits: Reduced insertions were recorded for abundant cord blood beta clonotypes, with no such pattern in memory repertoires. Conclusions came from cross-sectional statistical analysis, not from following the same donors.

This clonotype was picked up many times. The antigen is undetermined. The J segment lost 4 bases and the V segment lost 2 bases, leaving 4 bases of the junction unmatched. CDR1 and CDR2 from the germline V gene are KGHDR and SFDVKD. This CDR3 spans 15 amino acids. Template switching introduced a universal primer site, and the cDNA bore unique molecular identifiers. One entry per CDR3 protein, called by TCRdb with MiXCR from the 5' RACE reads. The table has about 240,000 distinct CDR3 sequences, roughly 12% seen once; the top ten hold 3.5% to 4.5%. The same specimen was also included in a second study, on yellow fever vaccine responses in identical twins. This second study notes: A vaccine T cell response that seemed partly convergent and partly personalized was reported in twins.

Material: memory (CD45RO+) T cells sorted from blood. The receptor was derived from a woman between 18 and 29 years old in good health. The chain links TRBV24-1 to TRBJ2-7, with 10 positions matching TRBD1. The CDR3 DNA reads TGTGCCACCAGTGATTCCGGGACAGGGGTGTACGAGCAGTACTTC. It encodes CATSDSGTGVYEQYF.